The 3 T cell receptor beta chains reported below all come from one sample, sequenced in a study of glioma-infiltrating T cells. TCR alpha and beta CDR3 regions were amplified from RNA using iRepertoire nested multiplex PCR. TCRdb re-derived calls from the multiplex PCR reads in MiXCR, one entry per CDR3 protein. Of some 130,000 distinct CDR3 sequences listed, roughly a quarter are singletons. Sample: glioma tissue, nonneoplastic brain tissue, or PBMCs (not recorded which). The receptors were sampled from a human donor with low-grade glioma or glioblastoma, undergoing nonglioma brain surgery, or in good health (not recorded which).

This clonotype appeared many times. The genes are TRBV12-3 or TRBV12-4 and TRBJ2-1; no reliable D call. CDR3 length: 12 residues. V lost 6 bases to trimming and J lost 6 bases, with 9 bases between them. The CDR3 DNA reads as TGTGCCAGCAGCCGGCAAAGCAATGAGCAGTTCTTC. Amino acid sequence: CASSRQSNEQFF.

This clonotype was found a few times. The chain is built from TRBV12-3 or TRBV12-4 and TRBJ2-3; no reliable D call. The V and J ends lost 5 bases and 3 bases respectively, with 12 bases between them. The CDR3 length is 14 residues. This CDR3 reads CASSQGLRTDTQYF. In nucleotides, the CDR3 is TGTGCCAGCAGTCAAGGGCTAAGGACAGATACGCAGTATTTT.

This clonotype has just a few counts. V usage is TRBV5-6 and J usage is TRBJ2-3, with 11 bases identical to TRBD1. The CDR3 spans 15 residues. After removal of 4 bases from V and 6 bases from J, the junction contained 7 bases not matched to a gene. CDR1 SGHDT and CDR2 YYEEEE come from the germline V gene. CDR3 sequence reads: CASSTDRGPRDTQYF. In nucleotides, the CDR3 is TGTGCCAGCAGCACGGACAGGGGGCCCCGCGATACGCAGTATTTT.